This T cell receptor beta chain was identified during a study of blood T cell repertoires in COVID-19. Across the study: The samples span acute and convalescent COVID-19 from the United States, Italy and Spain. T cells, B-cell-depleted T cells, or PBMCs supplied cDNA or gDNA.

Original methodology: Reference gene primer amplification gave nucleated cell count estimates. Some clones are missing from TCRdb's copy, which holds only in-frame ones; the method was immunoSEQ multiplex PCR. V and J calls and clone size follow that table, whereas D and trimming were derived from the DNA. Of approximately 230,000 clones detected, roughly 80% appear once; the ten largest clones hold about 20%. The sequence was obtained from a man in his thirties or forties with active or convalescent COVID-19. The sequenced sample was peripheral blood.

The CDR3 sequence is CATSDSGVQETQYF. CDR3 bases: TGTGCCACCAGTGATTCCGGAGTGCAAGAGACCCAGTACTTC. The chain is built from TRBV24-1 and TRBJ2-5; D is unclear. In germline, CDR1 is KGHDR, CDR2 SFDVKD. V was shortened by 2 bases and J by 2 bases, with 8 bases between the two germline ends. This CDR3 is 14 amino acids long.